This TCR beta chain was retrieved from a study of human T cells and chemical hapten exposure. Study as a whole: DPC (0.01%) was patch tested on the upper back and read at 6 days.

As for time point: patch test 2, 6 weeks after DPC sensitization. Specified treatment: therapeutic diphenylcyclopropenone sensitization with weekly scalp DPC. Patients had alopecia, were aged 18 to 70, and were not pregnant. The CDR3 runs to 18 residues. Germline trimming cut 7 bases from V and 6 bases from J; bases unmatched to any gene: 21. TCRdb re-analysed the RACE reads in MiXCR, keeping a single row per CDR3 protein. The table has 100,000 or so distinct CDR3 sequences, 11% seen once. This clonotype was detected a few times. What it binds is not known. Findings and limits, study-wide: Once DPC sensitization occurred, TCRs above 1 in 1000 frequency showed no change. With alopecia, donors may have immune responses unlike healthy people's.

The TCR was taken from a man aged 40-49 years with alopecia areata. Some clones in this sample may be carry-over from other donors' samples. Sequencing was performed on whole blood, taken in connection with sensitization to the hapten diphenylcyclopropenone (DPC). This chain uses TRBV12-3 or TRBV12-4 with TRBJ2-1; TRBD2 agrees at 7 bases. In DNA form, the CDR3 reads TGTGCCAGCAACCTAGCCGCTGGGGCGGGAGAGGGTGTCAATGAGCAGTTCTTC. Protein product: CASNLAAGAGEGVNEQFF.